The 2 T cell receptor beta chains in this list originate from one sample, sequenced in a study of cytomegalovirus exposure and HLA in healthy donors. PCR was performed using 60 Vbeta and 13 Jbeta primers. Some clones are missing from TCRdb's copy, which holds only in-frame ones; the method was immunoSEQ multiplex PCR. This table holds 100,000 to 150,000 clones. Sequenced input: PBMCs. Source of these receptors: a man aged 35-49 years in good health and CMV-seronegative.

V is TRBV11-2 and J is TRBJ2-7; 9 nucleotides align to TRBD2. The V gene end was trimmed by 3 bases and the J gene end by 3 bases; junction bases not matched to a gene: 9. The CDR3 is made up of 16 amino acids. Germline V gives CDR1 SGHAT, CDR2 FQNNGV. The CDR3 DNA sequence: TGTGCCAGCAGCTTCTTGGGGATTAGCGGGAGCTACGAGCAGTACTTC. Translation gives CASSFLGISGSYEQYF. Combining the CDR3 with reference TRBV11-2 and TRBJ2-7 gives the whole variable domain EAGVAQSPRYKIIEKRQSVAFWCNPISGHATLYWYQQILGQGPKLLIQFQNNGVVDDSQLPKDRFSAERLKGVDSTLKIQPAKLEDSAVYLCASSFLGISGSYEQYFGPGTRLTVT.

The chain employs TRBV10-3 and TRBJ1-4, with 7 bases fitting TRBD1. The CDR3 contains 15 residues. The germline V gene has CDR1 ENHRY and CDR2 SYGVKD. V gave up 3 bases and J gave up 4 bases; unmatched junction bases: 5. The CDR3 here is CAISEQGLVNEKLFF. In DNA, the CDR3 is TGTGCCATCAGTGAACAGGGGTTAGTTAATGAAAAACTGTTTTTT.